The rows below give T cell receptor beta chains drawn from one sample of a study of blood T cell repertoires in COVID-19. The method was immunoSEQ multiplex PCR; TCRdb's version includes in-frame clones alone and lacks a portion of them. The sample yields about 180,000 clones, roughly 85% seen once. Sequencing was performed on PBMCs or T cells enriched from blood (not recorded which). These TCRs come from a woman under 30 who had recovered from COVID-19. The CDR3 runs from the conserved cysteine through the conserved F or W. The order of the fields is V gene, clone size, D gene, J gene, CDR3 DNA, CDR3 protein. The D gene is left open where the match is weak. Clone size is shown for a subset of rows, as once, few, many or a class of expanded clone.

>TRBV10-3|-|-|TRBJ2-2
TGTGCCGGCAGGGGATCCGACACCGGGGAGCTGTTTTTT
CAGRGSDTGELFF
>TRBV9|-|TRBD1|TRBJ2-3
TGTGCCAGCAGCGTAGTAGGGACAGGGGGAGATACGCAGTATTTT
CASSVVGTGGDTQYF
>TRBV28|-|-|TRBJ2-7
TGTGCCAGCAGTGGGCCCCGACGTAGCTCCTACGAGCAGTACTTC
CASSGPRRSSYEQYF
>TRBV12-3/TRBV12-4|-|-|TRBJ1-1
TGTGCCAGCAGTCCTCGTCCGGAGACTGAAGCTTTCTTT
CASSPRPETEAFF
>TRBV5-4|-|-|TRBJ1-1
TGTGCCAGCAGCTTATATGCCGGGTCGAACACTGAAGCTTTCTTT
CASSLYAGSNTEAFF
>TRBV29-1|-|TRBD1|TRBJ1-2
TGCAGCGTTGTTCAGGGGACAGGGGGCGCCTATGGCTACACCTTC
CSVVQGTGGAYGYTF
>TRBV7-3|-|TRBD2|TRBJ2-7
TGTGCCAGCAGCTTTGGGCGAACAAGGGCGGGAGGCCCCGAAAAAAAGTACTTC
CASSFGRTRAGGPEKKYF
>TRBV5-1|-|TRBD2|TRBJ2-3
TGCGCCAGCAGCGTATCGGGACTAGCAGATACGCAGTATTTT
CASSVSGLADTQYF
>TRBV2|-|-|TRBJ1-5
TGTGCCAGCAGTGGTACAGTGTCTAGCAATCAGCCCCAGCATTTT
CASSGTVSSNQPQHF
>TRBV7-3|-|TRBD1|TRBJ2-7
TGTGCCAGCAGCTTAACGGGAGGGGGACAGGGACACGAGCAGTACTTC
CASSLTGGGQGHEQYF
>TRBV5-1|-|TRBD2|TRBJ2-5
TGCGCCAGCACCCCATCGGGGGGCCAAGAGACCCAGTACTTC
CASTPSGGQETQYF
>TRBV30|-|-|TRBJ1-2
TGTGCCTGGAGGGAGACTGGGGGCTACACCTTC
CAWRETGGYTF
>TRBV6-2/TRBV6-3|few|TRBD1|TRBJ2-2
TGTGCCAGCAGCCACCCCGGGACAGGGCACGCCGGGGAGCTGTTTTTT
CASSHPGTGHAGELFF
>TRBV3-1/TRBV3-2|-|-|TRBJ1-6
TGTGCCAGCAGCCCTCAGGGAATCAATTCACCCCTCCACTTT
CASSPQGINSPLHF
>TRBV19|-|-|TRBJ1-4
TGTGCCAGTAGTACCCATGACGGGAATAATGAAAAACTGTTTTTT
CASSTHDGNNEKLFF
>TRBV6-2/TRBV6-3|-|-|TRBJ1-5
TGTGCCAGCAGTTACGCGGAAGGACAGCCCCAGCATTTT
CASSYAEGQPQHF
>TRBV3-1/TRBV3-2|-|TRBD2|TRBJ2-3
TGTGCCAGCAGCTCCGCCGGACTAGCGGGTGTCACAGATACGCAGTATTTT
CASSSAGLAGVTDTQYF
>TRBV7-9|-|-|TRBJ1-2
TGTGCCAGTGAACCCGGGGATGTGTTACTCGGAAACTATGGCTACACCTTC
CASEPGDVLLGNYGYTF
>TRBV28|-|TRBD1|TRBJ2-7
TGTGCCAGCAGTCGGGACAGCTCCTACGAGCAGTACTTC
CASSRDSSYEQYF
>TRBV5-1|-|-|TRBJ2-1
TGCGCCAGCAGCTTCGGACTCGAGCAGTTCTTC
CASSFGLEQFF
>TRBV28|few|TRBD1|TRBJ1-2
TGTGCCAGCAGTTCGGCCCCGGACAGGGGGCTTAACTATGGCTACACCTTC
CASSSAPDRGLNYGYTF
>TRBV7-2|-|-|TRBJ2-1
TGTGCCAGCAGCCCTAGGCAGGGCTCCTACAATGAGCAGTTCTTC
CASSPRQGSYNEQFF
>TRBV27|-|TRBD2|TRBJ2-2
TGTGCCAGCAGTTTAGCGGGAGGGTACACCGGGGAGCTGTTTTTT
CASSLAGGYTGELFF
>TRBV27|-|-|TRBJ1-1
TGTGCCAGCAGTTCCACGCAGGGGTGGCTGAACACTGAAGCTTTCTTT
CASSSTQGWLNTEAFF
>TRBV6-6|-|TRBD2|TRBJ2-2
TGTGCCACCCTAGCGGGAGTTGGCACCGGGGAGCTGTTTTTT
CATLAGVGTGELFF
>TRBV5-8|once|-|TRBJ1-5
TGTGCCAGCAGCTTACTAACGGCGGGTCTATTCAACAATCAGCCCCAGCATTTT
CASSLLTAGLFNNQPQHF
>TRBV14|-|TRBD1|TRBJ2-7
TGTGCCAGCAGCCGTTTGGGACAGGGGAACGAGCAGTACTTC
CASSRLGQGNEQYF
>TRBV6-4|-|TRBD2|TRBJ2-1
TGTGCCAGCCCCAAGGGGAAGCGGGAACATAGCTACAATGAGCAGTTCTTC
CASPKGKREHSYNEQFF
>TRBV29-1|-|TRBD1|TRBJ2-3
TGCAGCGTTGAGGGGGACAGGGAAACAGATACGCAGTATTTT
CSVEGDRETDTQYF
>TRBV5-1|-|TRBD2|TRBJ2-7
TGCGCCAGCAGCTTGGGACTAGCGTACGCCTACGAGCAGTACTTC
CASSLGLAYAYEQYF
>TRBV5-4|few|TRBD1|TRBJ1-2
TGTGCCAGCAGCAAGAATGACAGGGGCGCGGGCTACACCTTC
CASSKNDRGAGYTF
>TRBV11-2|-|TRBD2|TRBJ2-3
TGTGCCAGCAGCCTACTCCTAGCGGGGGGAACAGATACGCAGTATTTT
CASSLLLAGGTDTQYF
>TRBV4-3|-|TRBD1|TRBJ1-6
TGCGCCAGCAGCCGATCCGGGACAGGGGGTTCACCCCTCCACTTT
CASSRSGTGGSPLHF
>TRBV14|-|TRBD1|TRBJ1-4
TGTGCCAGCAGTTTCGCAGGGGGCACCAATGAAAAACTGTTTTTT
CASSFAGGTNEKLFF
>TRBV4-1|-|TRBD1|TRBJ2-5
TGCGCCAGCAGCCCTCAGTCCCAGGGGGCGCGGGAGACCCAGTACTTC
CASSPQSQGARETQYF
>TRBV19|few|TRBD1|TRBJ2-2
TGTGCCAGTGGGACAGGGGGATCCACCGGGGAGCTGTTTTTT
CASGTGGSTGELFF
>TRBV7-6|-|-|TRBJ2-1
TGTGCCAGCAGCTTTCTTAGCAATGAGCAGTTCTTC
CASSFLSNEQFF
>TRBV7-9|once|-|TRBJ1-6
TGTGCCAGCAGCTTAGGGCCTGCGGATTCACCCCTCCACTTT
CASSLGPADSPLHF
>TRBV5-1|-|-|TRBJ1-2
TGCGCCAGCAGCCCTTCGATGGGAGATAACTATGGCTACACCTTC
CASSPSMGDNYGYTF
>TRBV5-1|-|TRBD1|TRBJ2-7
TGCGCCAGCAGCAGGACCGGGACAGGGGCCTACGAGCAGTACTTC
CASSRTGTGAYEQYF
>TRBV3-1/TRBV3-2|-|TRBD1|TRBJ2-7
TGTGCCAGCAGCCTCGGACAGGGTTCCTACGAGCAGTACTTC
CASSLGQGSYEQYF
>TRBV2|once|-|TRBJ2-3
TGTGCCAGCAGTTCGCAGGGGACCGGGGGGAATACGCAGTATTTT
CASSSQGTGGNTQYF
>TRBV5-1|-|TRBD1|TRBJ1-4
TGCGCCAGCAGCTACGGACAGGAGTCAAATGAAAAACTGTTTTTT
CASSYGQESNEKLFF
>TRBV19|-|TRBD2|TRBJ2-3
TGTGCCAGTAGTATAGGACTAGCGGGGACAGATACGCAGTATTTT
CASSIGLAGTDTQYF
>TRBV6-1|-|TRBD1|TRBJ1-5
TGTGCCAGCAGTGAAGCGCAGGGGGCCGAACAGCCCCAGCATTTT
CASSEAQGAEQPQHF
>TRBV5-1|-|-|TRBJ2-7
TGCGCCAGCAGCCCCCAGCCAGGTACTTACGAGCAGTACTTC
CASSPQPGTYEQYF